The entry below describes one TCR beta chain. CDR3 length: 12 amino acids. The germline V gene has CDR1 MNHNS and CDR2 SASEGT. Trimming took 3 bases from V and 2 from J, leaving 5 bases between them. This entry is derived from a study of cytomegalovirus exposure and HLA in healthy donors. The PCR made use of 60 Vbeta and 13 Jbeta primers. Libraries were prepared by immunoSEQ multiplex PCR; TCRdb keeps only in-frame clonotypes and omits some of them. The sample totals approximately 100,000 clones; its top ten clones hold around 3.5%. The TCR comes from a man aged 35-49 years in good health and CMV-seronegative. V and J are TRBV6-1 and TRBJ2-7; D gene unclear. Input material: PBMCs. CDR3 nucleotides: TGTGCCAGCAGTGAGTCTACCTACGAGCAGTACTTC. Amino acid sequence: CASSESTYEQYF.